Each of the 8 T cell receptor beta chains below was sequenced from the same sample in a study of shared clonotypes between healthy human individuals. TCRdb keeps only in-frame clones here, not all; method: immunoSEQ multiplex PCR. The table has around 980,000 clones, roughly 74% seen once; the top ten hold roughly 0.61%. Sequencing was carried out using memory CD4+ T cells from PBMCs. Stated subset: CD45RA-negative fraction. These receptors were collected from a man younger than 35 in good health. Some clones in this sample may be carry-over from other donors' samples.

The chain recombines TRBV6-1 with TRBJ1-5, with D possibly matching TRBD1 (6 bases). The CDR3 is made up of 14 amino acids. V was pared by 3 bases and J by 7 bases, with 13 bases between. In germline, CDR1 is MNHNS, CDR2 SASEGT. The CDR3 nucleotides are TGTGCCAGCAGTGATTCAGGGGATGGCCAGCCCCAGCATTTT. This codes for CASSDSGDGQPQHF.

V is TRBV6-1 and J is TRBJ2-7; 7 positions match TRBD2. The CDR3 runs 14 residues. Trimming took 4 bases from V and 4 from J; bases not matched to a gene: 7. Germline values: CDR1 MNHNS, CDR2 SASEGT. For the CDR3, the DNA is TGTGCCAGCAGTGGTGGACTAGGAAGGTACGAGCAGTACTTC. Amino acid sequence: CASSGGLGRYEQYF.

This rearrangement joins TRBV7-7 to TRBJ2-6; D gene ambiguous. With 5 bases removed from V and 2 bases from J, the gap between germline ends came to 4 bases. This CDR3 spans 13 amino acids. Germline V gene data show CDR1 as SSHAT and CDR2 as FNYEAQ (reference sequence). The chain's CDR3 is CASSQPGANVLTF. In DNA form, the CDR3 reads TGTGCCAGCAGCCAGCCTGGGGCCAACGTCCTGACTTTC. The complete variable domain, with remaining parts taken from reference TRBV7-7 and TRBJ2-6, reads GAGVSQSPRYKVTKRGQDVTLRCDPISSHATLYWYQQALGQGPEFLTYFNYEAQPDKSGLPSDRFSAERPEGSISTLTIQRTEQRDSAMYRCASSQPGANVLTFGAGSRLTVL.

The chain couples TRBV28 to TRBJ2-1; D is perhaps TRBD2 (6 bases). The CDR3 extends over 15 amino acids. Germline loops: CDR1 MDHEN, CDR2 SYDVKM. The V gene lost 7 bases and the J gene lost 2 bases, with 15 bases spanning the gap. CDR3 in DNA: TGTGCCAGCATCTCCGTAGCGGATCCCTACAATGAGCAGTTCTTC. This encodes CASISVADPYNEQFF.

This CDR3 is CSVGGRAGIGYTF. CDR3 bases: TGCAGCGTTGGAGGTAGGGCAGGGATTGGCTACACCTTC. The chain carries TRBV29-1 and TRBJ1-2, with D perhaps matching TRBD1 (5 bases). Germline loops: CDR1 SQVTM, CDR2 ANQGSEA. V lost 4 bases to trimming and J lost 7 bases, with 16 bases between them. This CDR3 is built from 13 residues.

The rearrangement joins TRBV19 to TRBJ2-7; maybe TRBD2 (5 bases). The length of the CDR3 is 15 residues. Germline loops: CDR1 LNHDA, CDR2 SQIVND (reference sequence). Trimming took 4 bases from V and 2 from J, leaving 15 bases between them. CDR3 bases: TGTGCCAGTAGTACCCGAGGGCGGAAAGCCTACGAGCAGTACTTC. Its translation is CASSTRGRKAYEQYF. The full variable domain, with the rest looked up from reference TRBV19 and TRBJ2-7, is DGGITQSPKYLFRKEGQNVTLSCEQNLNHDAMYWYRQDPGQGLRLIYYSQIVNDFQKGDIAEGYSVSREKKESFPLTVTSAQKNPTAFYLCASSTRGRKAYEQYFGPGTRLTVT.

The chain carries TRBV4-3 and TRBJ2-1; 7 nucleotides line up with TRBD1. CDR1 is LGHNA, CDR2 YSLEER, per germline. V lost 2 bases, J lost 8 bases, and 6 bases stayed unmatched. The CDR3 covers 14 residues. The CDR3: CASSQLTGVDEQFF. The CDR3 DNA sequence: TGCGCCAGCAGCCAACTCACAGGGGTTGATGAGCAGTTCTTC.

The CDR3 loop is CASSLNSRETQYF. In DNA, the CDR3 is TGCGCCAGCAGCTTAAACTCTAGGGAGACCCAGTACTTC. This rearrangement joins TRBV5-1 to TRBJ2-5; D not resolved. CDR1 is SGHRS, CDR2 YFSETQ, per germline. Trimming cost V 2 bases and J 5 bases, with 10 bases left between them. There are 13 residues in the CDR3.